Each of the 28 T cell receptor beta chains below was sequenced from the same sample in a study of CD8 T cells in Susac syndrome. Reverse transcription of 0.5 to 1 ug RNA was performed with random hexamers. TCRdb re-derived calls from the immunoSEQ multiplex PCR reads in MiXCR, one entry per CDR3 protein. The repertoire holds roughly 180,000 distinct CDR3 sequences, with 85% to 95% as singletons. The sample comprised CD4+ T cells from PBMCs. The receptors come from a human donor with Susac syndrome.

This rearrangement joins TRBV7-3 to TRBJ2-1; D ambiguous. The V gene's germline CDR1 is SGHTA and CDR2 FQGTGA. The CDR3 is made up of 13 amino acids. V dropped 2 bases and J dropped 5 bases, with 7 bases sitting between them. The CDR3 spells CASSLAPNNEQFF. CDR3 coding DNA: TGTGCCAGCAGCTTAGCGCCAAACAATGAGCAGTTCTTC.

The rearrangement joins TRBV20-1 to TRBJ2-7; TRBD1 aligns across 11 bases. After removal of 6 bases from V and 5 bases from J, the junction contained 9 bases not matched to a gene. From germline, CDR1 is DFQATT and CDR2 SNEGSKA (reference sequence). The CDR3 has 14 residues. CDR3 bases: TGCAGTGCCGGTGGACAGGGGGCGAAAAACGAGCAGTACTTC. It is translated as CSAGGQGAKNEQYF.

J is TRBJ2-7 and V is TRBV4-1; the D is unclear. V lost 4 bases and J lost 6, with 16 bases in between. CDR3 length: 14 residues. Germline loops: CDR1 MGHRA, CDR2 YSYEKL. The CDR3, as DNA: TGCGCCAGCAGCCGCGGCCCTCTTGGTGTCGAGCAGTACTTC. Its translation: CASSRGPLGVEQYF.

The gene calls are TRBV30 and TRBJ2-7; D possibly uses TRBD1 or TRBD2 (5 bases each). Germline values: CDR1 GTSNPN, CDR2 SVGIG (reference sequence). The V end lost 4 bases, the J end lost 5 bases, and 15 bases lay between the germline ends. There are 13 residues in the CDR3. Here the CDR3 DNA reads TGTGCCTGGAACACCTTTGGGGGTAACGAGCAGTACTTC. This translates into CAWNTFGGNEQYF.

The V gene is TRBV12-3 or TRBV12-4, the J gene TRBJ1-2, with a tentative D call TRBD1 (5 bases). V was pared by 5 bases and J by 4 bases, with 17 bases between. The CDR3 loop spans 15 amino acids. The CDR3 reads CASSARGGRTYGYTF. The CDR3 coding sequence is TGTGCCAGCAGTGCCCGGGGGGGAAGAACCTATGGCTACACCTTC.

V and J are TRBV20-1 and TRBJ2-7, with 9 bases fitting TRBD2. The trim removed 3 bases at V and 5 bases at J, leaving 11 bases unmatched. This CDR3 region has 15 residues. Germline V gene lookup returns CDR1 DFQATT and CDR2 SNEGSKA (reference sequence). The CDR3 region is CSASGEPAGGDEQYF. CDR3 nucleotides: TGCAGTGCTAGCGGGGAGCCAGCGGGGGGAGACGAGCAGTACTTC.

This clonotype occurred once. This chain uses TRBV3-1 with TRBJ2-1; D may correspond to TRBD1 or TRBD2 (5 bases each). This CDR3 spans 13 amino acids. Germline V CDR1 and CDR2: LGHDT, YNNKEL (reference sequence). Deletions cut 2 bases from V and 7 bases from J, with 9 bases between. CDR3 loop: CASSQLEGNEQFF. CDR3 DNA sequence: TGTGCCAGCAGCCAACTCGAGGGGAATGAGCAGTTCTTC.

The gene calls are TRBV12-3 or TRBV12-4 and TRBJ1-1, with D perhaps TRBD1 (5 bases). CDR3 length equals 15 residues. The germline V and J ends were trimmed by 3 bases and 5 bases, with 16 bases remaining between them. This CDR3 reads CASSLGSGGWTEAFF. The CDR3 coding sequence is TGTGCCAGCAGTTTGGGGAGCGGGGGATGGACTGAAGCTTTCTTT.

The chain employs TRBV5-1 and TRBJ2-3, with D perhaps TRBD2 (6 bases). This CDR3 is 15 amino acids long. Germline values: CDR1 SGHRS, CDR2 YFSETQ. Trimming shortened V by 0 bases and J by 1 base, and 9 bases separated the two germline ends. Here the CDR3 reads CASSLEIAGTDTQYF. In nucleotides, the CDR3 is TGCGCCAGCAGCTTGGAAATAGCGGGCACAGATACGCAGTATTTT.

The rearrangement links TRBV10-3 to TRBJ2-3; D perhaps matches TRBD1 (6 bases). Deletions cut 3 bases from V and 2 bases from J, with 12 bases between. The CDR3 totals 15 residues. Germline CDR1 ENHRY, CDR2 SYGVKD. The CDR3: CAISEQGVDTDTQYF. In nucleotides, the CDR3 is TGTGCCATCAGTGAACAGGGAGTTGACACAGATACGCAGTATTTT.

V usage is TRBV28 and J usage is TRBJ2-7, with 9 bases lining up with TRBD1. The trim removed 6 bases at V and 6 bases at J, leaving 9 bases unmatched. The germline gives CDR1 MDHEN, CDR2 SYDVKM. This CDR3 has 14 amino acids. CDR3 region: CASSPTGQGSEQYF. In nucleotides, the CDR3 is TGTGCCAGCAGCCCAACGGGACAGGGTAGCGAGCAGTACTTC.

This chain connects TRBV12-3 or TRBV12-4 to TRBJ1-4, with D unresolved. The CDR3 is 14 amino acids. V dropped 7 bases and J dropped 8 bases, with 17 bases sitting between them. The CDR3 sequence: CASTLAPSVEKLFF. As DNA, the CDR3 is TGTGCCAGCACCCTGGCTCCTTCCGTCGAAAAACTGTTTTTT.

This chain joins TRBV12-3 or TRBV12-4 and TRBJ1-3; the D is unclear. The germline V and J ends were trimmed by 7 bases and 6 bases, with 16 bases remaining between them. The CDR3 has 14 amino acids. DNA of the CDR3: TGTGCCAGCATGATCACCCCCGAGAAAAACACCATATATTTT. Its translation: CASMITPEKNTIYF.

V is TRBV20-1 and J is TRBJ2-1, with 14 positions matching TRBD2. Trimming at V came to 2 bases and at J to 6 bases, leaving 3 bases not matched to a gene. Germline values: CDR1 DFQATT, CDR2 SNEGSKA (reference sequence). CDR3 length: 15 amino acids. CDR3 amino acids: CSARYGTSGSNEQFF. CDR3 bases: TGCAGTGCTAGATACGGGACTAGCGGGAGCAATGAGCAGTTCTTC.

The chain combines TRBV12-5 with TRBJ2-5; possible D gene TRBD1, 6 bases. From germline, CDR1 is LGHNT and CDR2 FRNRAP. This CDR3 is built from 14 residues. Deletions cut 0 bases from V and 4 bases from J, with 9 bases between. The CDR3 region is CASGLVQGGETQYF. For the CDR3, the DNA is TGTGCTAGTGGTTTGGTACAGGGCGGAGAGACCCAGTACTTC.

The chain recombines TRBV12-3 or TRBV12-4 with TRBJ1-2; no firm D call. The V end lost 5 bases, the J end lost 0 bases, and 7 bases lay between the germline ends. This CDR3 has 13 amino acids. The CDR3 DNA is TGTGCCAGCAGTGCCCCCCCTAACTATGGCTACACCTTC. The encoded protein is CASSAPPNYGYTF.

The V gene is TRBV5-1, the J gene TRBJ1-4; D unresolved. Trimming shortened V by 4 bases and J by 4 bases, and 14 bases separated the two germline ends. The CDR3 contains 15 residues. CDR1 is SGHRS, CDR2 YFSETQ, per germline. The CDR3 bases are TGCGCCAGCAGCGGAGGAGGGCGGAATAATGAAAAACTGTTTTTT. Residues: CASSGGGRNNEKLFF.

The chain has TRBV20-1 and TRBJ1-5, with D perhaps TRBD1 (6 bases). Trimming pared 6 bases from V and 3 bases from J, leaving 15 bases between. This CDR3 has 14 amino acids. The germline gives CDR1 DFQATT, CDR2 SNEGSKA (reference sequence). The CDR3: CSAINPGANQPQHF. The CDR3 DNA follows: TGCAGTGCAATAAATCCGGGGGCCAATCAGCCCCAGCATTTT.

V usage is TRBV6-5 and J usage is TRBJ2-3; 11 nucleotides line up with TRBD2. CDR1 is MNHEY and CDR2 is SVGAGI in the germline V gene. CDR3 size: 15 residues. Trimming removed 8 bases from V and 1 base from J; junction bases left unmatched: 5. The CDR3 loop is CASGRGLAGTDTQYF. CDR3 nucleotides: TGTGCCAGCGGACGGGGACTAGCGGGCACAGATACGCAGTATTTT.

This clonotype showed up just once. The rearrangement joins TRBV27 to TRBJ2-4; weak D call: TRBD2 (5 bases). The CDR3 loop spans 13 amino acids. Deletions cut 8 bases from V and 3 bases from J, with 11 bases between. Germline CDR1 MNHEY, CDR2 SMNVEV (reference sequence). CDR3 DNA: TGTGCCAGCTCCAAACGGGGCAAAAACATTCAGTACTTC. Translating gives CASSKRGKNIQYF.

The V call is TRBV29-1, the J call TRBJ2-2; 9 nucleotides agree with TRBD2. The CDR3 length is 13 residues. Trimming at V came to 7 bases and at J to 7 bases, leaving 7 bases not matched to a gene. CDR1 is SQVTM, CDR2 ANQGSEA, per germline. DNA of the CDR3: TGCAGCGGGGAGCGGGAGGCGGACGGGGAGCTGTTTTTT. Translating gives CSGEREADGELFF.

This rearrangement joins TRBV6-6 to TRBJ2-7; 10 bases agree with TRBD1. CDR3 size: 13 residues. Germline loops: CDR1 MNHNY, CDR2 SVGAGI (reference sequence). V gave up 8 bases and J gave up 4 bases; unmatched junction bases: 5. CDR3: CASAGQGRYEQYF. The CDR3 bases are TGTGCCAGCGCGGGACAGGGGAGGTACGAGCAGTACTTC.

This clonotype was observed once. This chain connects TRBV4-2 to TRBJ2-5; 14 positions agree with TRBD2. The CDR3 is 16 residues long. Germline trimming cut 4 bases from V and 5 bases from J; bases unmatched to any gene: 6. Germline V lookup: CDR1 LGHNA, CDR2 YNFKEQ. DNA of the CDR3: TGTGCCAGCAGCCGTCGCGGGACTAGCGGGGGTGAGACCCAGTACTTC. Its translation: CASSRRGTSGGETQYF.

The V call is TRBV19, the J call TRBJ2-5; D is uncertain. V was shortened by 1 base and J by 5 bases, with 8 bases between the two germline ends. The CDR3 has 13 residues. Germline V CDR1 and CDR2: LNHDA, SQIVND (reference sequence). The DNA of the CDR3 is TGTGCCAGTAGTATAGCGGTGCTGGAGACCCAGTACTTC. Translating it yields CASSIAVLETQYF.

This clonotype appeared a few times. The chain couples TRBV7-2 to TRBJ2-3, with D hard to call. V lost 2 bases and J lost 1, with 7 bases in between. Per germline, CDR1 SGHTA and CDR2 FQGNSA. The CDR3 has 14 residues. The CDR3 is CASSLLARTDTQYF. Here the CDR3 DNA reads TGTGCCAGCAGCTTACTGGCACGCACAGATACGCAGTATTTT.

This clonotype was seen just once. The chain employs TRBV6-6 and TRBJ1-2; TRBD1 aligns across 11 bases. V lost 4 bases to trimming and J lost 7 bases; unmatched junction nucleotides: 5. The germline V gene encodes CDR1 MNHNY and CDR2 SVGAGI (reference sequence). There are 14 residues in the CDR3. CDR3 residues: CASSSRTGGSGYTF. The CDR3 nucleotides are TGTGCCAGCAGTTCCCGGACAGGGGGCTCTGGCTACACCTTC.

CDR3 protein: CASSPPTGGAFF. CDR3 DNA sequence: TGTGCCAGCAGCCCCCCGACAGGGGGGGCTTTCTTT. The chain has TRBV3-1 and TRBJ1-1; the match to TRBD1 covers 9 bases. CDR3 length equals 12 residues. With V trimmed by 4 bases and J by 11 bases, 5 bases remained unmatched. CDR1 and CDR2 from the germline V gene are LGHDT and YNNKEL (reference sequence).

The V call is TRBV28, the J call TRBJ1-5, with 9 bases fitting TRBD1. This CDR3 is 19 amino acids long. Germline-derived CDR1 and CDR2 are MDHEN and SYDVKM. V dropped 3 bases and J dropped 5; count of bases not matched to a gene: 17. CDR3 coding DNA: TGTGCCAGCAGTTTTTCGTTATTCAGAACGGGACAGGGAGATCAGCCCCAGCATTTT. It yields the protein CASSFSLFRTGQGDQPQHF.